The next 22 T cell receptor beta chains were all read from a single sample in a study of T cell clonotyping in hematopoietic cell transplantation. This table comes from immunoSEQ multiplex PCR, and its TCRdb copy is limited to in-frame clones, with some not included. This table holds under 6,000 clones, 90% to 95% found once. The specimen was PBMCs, collected 180 days after allogeneic stem cell transplant. All receptors derive from a male patient between 55 and 70 years old who had an allogeneic stem cell transplant from a related donor, so the T cells may come from the graft donor. Some clones in this sample may be carry-over from other donors' samples.

V is TRBV5-1 and J is TRBJ1-1, with D maybe TRBD1 (5 bases). The V gene's germline CDR1 is SGHRS and CDR2 YFSETQ. CDR3 length: 15 residues. Trimming shortened V by 4 bases and J by 4 bases, and 17 bases separated the two germline ends. The CDR3 spells CASSSIGGILTEAFF. As DNA, the CDR3 is TGCGCCAGCAGCAGTATCGGGGGGATACTCACTGAAGCTTTCTTT.

The V call is TRBV7-2, the J call TRBJ2-7; D possibly corresponds to TRBD1 (6 bases). Germline V gene data show CDR1 as SGHTA and CDR2 as FQGNSA. Trimming shortened V by 3 bases and J by 4 bases, and 13 bases separated the two germline ends. The CDR3 runs to 14 residues. The CDR3 protein is CASSFGTNEYEQYF. Written as DNA, the CDR3 is TGTGCCAGCAGCTTCGGGACAAACGAATACGAGCAGTACTTC.

The V gene is TRBV20-1, the J gene TRBJ2-5; D remains ambiguous. Germline V CDR1 and CDR2: DFQATT, SNEGSKA (reference sequence). The germline V and J ends were trimmed by 0 bases and 4 bases, with 3 bases remaining between them. CDR3 length: 11 residues. The CDR3 DNA reads TGCAGTGCTAGAGATCGAGAGACCCAGTACTTC. Translated: CSARDRETQYF.

The chain combines TRBV30 with TRBJ1-1; 7 bases agree with TRBD1. This CDR3 comprises 15 residues. Germline trimming cut 2 bases from V and 3 bases from J; bases unmatched to any gene: 9. CDR1 GTSNPN and CDR2 SVGIG come from the germline V gene (reference sequence). The CDR3 loop reads CAWSNKGASDTEAFF. Here the CDR3 DNA reads TGTGCCTGGAGTAACAAGGGGGCCTCGGACACTGAAGCTTTCTTT.

V gene TRBV5-1 combines with J gene TRBJ1-2; no firm D call. CDR3 length: 13 residues. The ends were cut back, 0 bases at V and 4 bases at J, with 7 bases in the middle. The germline CDR1 and CDR2 sequences are SGHRS and YFSETQ. CDR3 bases: TGCGCCAGCAGCTTGGAACCAGGCTATGGCTACACCTTC. It is translated as CASSLEPGYGYTF.

The chain couples TRBV2 to TRBJ2-7; 10 bases are shared with TRBD2. J gave up 4 bases and V 7 bases, and 7 bases lay outside the gene matches. The CDR3 loop spans 14 amino acids. Germline CDR1 is SNHLY and CDR2 is FYNNEI. The CDR3 coding sequence is TGTGCCAGCACCCCTGGGACTAGCGCTTACGAGCAGTACTTC. Amino acid sequence: CASTPGTSAYEQYF. The full variable domain, rest sourced from reference TRBV2 and TRBJ2-7, is EPEVTQTPSHQVTQMGQEVILRCVPISNHLYFYWYRQILGQKVEFLVSFYNNEISEKSEIFDDQFSVERPDGSNFTLKIRSTKLEDSAMYFCASTPGTSAYEQYFGPGTRLTVT.

The chain is built from TRBV7-9 and TRBJ1-2, with D tentatively TRBD1 (6 bases). The length of the CDR3 is 15 residues. V was shortened by 5 bases and J by 4 bases, with 17 bases between the two germline ends. Germline V gene sequence: CDR1 SEHNR, CDR2 FQNEAQ (reference sequence). The CDR3 loop reads CASSRGEQGGYGYTF. The CDR3 nucleotides are TGTGCCAGCAGCCGTGGGGAACAGGGTGGCTATGGCTACACCTTC.

V usage is TRBV19 and J usage is TRBJ2-2, with TRBD2 as a possible D gene (6 bases). Trimming removed 3 bases from V and 5 bases from J, with 7 bases in between. This CDR3 is built from 13 residues. The germline V gene has CDR1 LNHDA and CDR2 SQIVND (reference sequence). The CDR3: CASSIGGTGELFF. DNA for the CDR3: TGTGCCAGTAGTATCGGGGGTACCGGGGAGCTGTTTTTT.

The chain employs TRBV11-1 and TRBJ1-1, with no clear D. V lost 4 bases to trimming and J lost 1 base, with 13 bases between them. The CDR3 extends over 15 amino acids. Germline V gene sequence: CDR1 SGHAT, CDR2 FQDESV (reference sequence). The CDR3 DNA sequence: TGTGCCAGCAGCTCCGGAAAAGTCGCGAACACTGAAGCTTTCTTT. Protein: CASSSGKVANTEAFF.

The rearrangement joins TRBV7-2 to TRBJ2-5, with 8 bases aligning to TRBD1. After removal of 3 bases from V and 4 bases from J, the junction contained 4 bases not matched to a gene. Germline V CDR1 and CDR2: SGHTA, FQGNSA. CDR3 length equals 14 residues. CDR3 DNA: TGTGCCAGCAGCTTTAATACAGGGGGAGAGACCCAGTACTTC. Amino acids: CASSFNTGGETQYF.

The genes are TRBV19 and TRBJ1-5; D is unclear. The CDR3 has 13 residues. V was trimmed by 7 bases and J by 0 bases, leaving 7 bases between them. In germline, CDR1 is LNHDA, CDR2 SQIVND (reference sequence). As DNA, the CDR3 is TGTGCCAGTAATGGCGGTAGCAATCAGCCCCAGCATTTT. The encoded protein is CASNGGSNQPQHF.

The chain joins TRBV25-1 to TRBJ1-1; D is unclear. Germline CDR1 is MGHDK and CDR2 is SYGVNS. The V gene lost 5 bases and the J gene lost 0 bases, with 4 bases spanning the gap. The CDR3 covers 12 residues. In nucleotides, the CDR3 is TGTGCCAGCAGTCGTCTGAACACTGAAGCTTTCTTT. This sequence encodes CASSRLNTEAFF.

The chain links TRBV5-1 to TRBJ2-7; D may match TRBD1 or TRBD2 (5 bases each). The germline V and J ends were trimmed by 0 bases and 1 base, with 20 bases remaining between them. The CDR3 runs 18 residues. The germline CDR1 and CDR2 sequences are SGHRS and YFSETQ. CDR3 nucleotide sequence: TGCGCCAGCAGCTTGGGGGGGACGGCGCCTCGAGGTTCCTACGAGCAGTACTTC. This sequence encodes CASSLGGTAPRGSYEQYF.

This clone was detected once. The rearrangement uses TRBV5-6 and TRBJ1-1, with 8 bases fitting TRBD1. V trimming: 3 bases; J trimming: 0 bases; junction bases outside the gene matches: 4. Germline assignment: CDR1 SGHDT and CDR2 YYEEEE. This CDR3 spans 15 amino acids. The CDR3 nucleotides are TGTGCCAGCAGCTGGGGGGACAGGTTGAACACTGAAGCTTTCTTT. Translation: CASSWGDRLNTEAFF.

This clone was counted a single time. The rearrangement links TRBV5-6 to TRBJ2-5; 10 bases are shared with TRBD2. The V gene's germline CDR1 is SGHDT and CDR2 YYEEEE. Unmatched junction bases numbered 9, after V lost 4 bases and J lost 3 bases. The length of the CDR3 is 16 residues. CDR3 nucleotides: TGTGCCAGCAGCCGTGAGAGGACTAGCGGAGAAGAGACCCAGTACTTC. It codes for CASSRERTSGEETQYF.

This sequence joins TRBV28 and TRBJ1-5; TRBD1 might be the D (5 bases). The CDR3 has 15 residues. The germline V gene encodes CDR1 MDHEN and CDR2 SYDVKM. V lost 6 bases to trimming and J lost 6 bases, with 18 bases between them. In DNA, the CDR3 is TGTGCCAGCAGCCTCCCTGGGGGTATAGGTCAGCCCCAGCATTTT. Translation gives CASSLPGGIGQPQHF.

This rearrangement joins TRBV5-6 to TRBJ1-2, with TRBD1 matching over 9 bases. CDR3 length equals 15 residues. Germline trimming cut 3 bases from V and 5 bases from J; bases unmatched to any gene: 8. Germline V gives CDR1 SGHDT, CDR2 YYEEEE. For the CDR3, the DNA is TGTGCCAGCAGCTCGTTACAGGGGGCAAGGTATGGCTACACCTTC. Encoded protein: CASSSLQGARYGYTF.

The V call is TRBV25-1, the J call TRBJ2-3, with D maybe TRBD2 (6 bases). CDR3 length equals 14 residues. V lost 4 bases to trimming and J lost 0 bases, with 8 bases between them. CDR1 MGHDK and CDR2 SYGVNS come from the germline V gene. CDR3 amino acids: CASSVAASTDTQYF. The CDR3 DNA is TGTGCCAGCAGTGTAGCGGCTAGCACAGATACGCAGTATTTT.

The V call is TRBV5-1, the J call TRBJ2-2; weak D call: TRBD1 (5 bases). The CDR3 has 16 residues. Deletions cut 4 bases from V and 6 bases from J, with 19 bases between. Germline V gene data show CDR1 as SGHRS and CDR2 as YFSETQ. The CDR3 reads CASSPIQARSAGELFF. CDR3 nucleotide sequence: TGCGCCAGCAGCCCGATACAGGCCCGGAGTGCCGGGGAGCTGTTTTTT.

The rearrangement joins TRBV7-9 to TRBJ1-1; 7 positions agree with TRBD1. V was pared by 5 bases and J by 7 bases, with 7 bases of the junction left unmatched. Germline CDR1 is SEHNR and CDR2 is FQNEAQ (reference sequence). The CDR3 covers 13 residues. The CDR3 sequence: CASSQGTELEAFF. The CDR3 nucleotides read TGTGCCAGCAGCCAAGGGACAGAACTTGAAGCTTTCTTT.

The chain has TRBV6-6 and TRBJ1-1, with D maybe TRBD1 (5 bases). Per germline, CDR1 MNHNY and CDR2 SVGAGI (reference sequence). CDR3 length: 13 residues. Trimming took 8 bases from V and 7 from J, leaving 17 bases between them. DNA of the CDR3: TGTGCCAGCCAAAGTGCGGCGGGGGATGAAGCTTTCTTT. Translating it yields CASQSAAGDEAFF.

This chain links TRBV30 with TRBJ2-5; D perhaps matches TRBD2 (6 bases). The CDR3 covers 13 residues. V dropped 5 bases and J dropped 2 bases, with 12 bases sitting between them. Germline V gives CDR1 GTSNPN, CDR2 SVGIG (reference sequence). Here the CDR3 DNA reads TGTGCCTGGGGGCGGGGCCCTCAAGAGACCCAGTACTTC. Encoded protein: CAWGRGPQETQYF.